This TCR beta chain was found in a study of cytomegalovirus exposure and HLA in healthy donors. The PCR contained 60 Vbeta and 13 Jbeta primers. The method was immunoSEQ multiplex PCR; TCRdb's version includes in-frame clones alone and lacks a portion of them. The sample consists of about 73,000 clones, around 75% of them appearing once. The CDR3 is 12 amino acids. The germline V gene encodes CDR1 SEHNR and CDR2 FQNEAQ (reference sequence). To note about this clone: Germline is not matched at one junction end, which may reflect a read error.

The gene calls are TRBV7-9 and TRBJ2-7, with D tentatively TRBD2 (5 bases). This receptor was taken from a man between 65 and 85 years old in good health and CMV-seronegative. The sequenced sample consisted of PBMCs. The CDR3 DNA sequence: TGTTCCAGCAGCTTCGGGGATTACGAGCAGTACTTC. Amino acid sequence: CSSSFGDYEQYF.